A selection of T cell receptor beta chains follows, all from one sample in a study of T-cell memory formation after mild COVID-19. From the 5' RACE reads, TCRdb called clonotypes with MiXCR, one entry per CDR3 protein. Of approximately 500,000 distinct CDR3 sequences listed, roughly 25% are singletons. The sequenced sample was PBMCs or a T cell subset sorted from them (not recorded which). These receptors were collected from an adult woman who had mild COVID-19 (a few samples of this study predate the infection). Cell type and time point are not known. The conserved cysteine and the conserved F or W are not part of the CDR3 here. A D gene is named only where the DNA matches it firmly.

ASSSTGGGNNQPQH	TRBV7-9	TRBJ1-5	TRBD1
ASSHGQADTQY	TRBV6-5	TRBJ2-3	TRBD1
AISNSGTAVYGYT	TRBV10-3	TRBJ1-2	TRBD1
ATSRDLGRVHEQY	TRBV15	TRBJ2-7	-
ASSLNRGMKGSGELF	TRBV7-6	TRBJ2-2	-
ATLSSPGRGATLEAF	TRBV15	TRBJ1-1	-
ASSYFLESAYEQY	TRBV6-2/TRBV6-3	TRBJ2-7	-
SARPGGARHEQF	TRBV20-1	TRBJ2-1	-
ASSGKRGTYEQY	TRBV12-3/TRBV12-4	TRBJ2-7	TRBD2
ASSLESSGQGREQY	TRBV7-2	TRBJ2-7	TRBD1
ASSKLGTGGIYGYT	TRBV25-1	TRBJ1-2	TRBD1
ASSLDIRGAS	TRBV7-9	TRBJ2-7	-
ASSPGQTGDTQY	TRBV5-1	TRBJ2-3	TRBD1
ASSRVRGAF	TRBV5-6	TRBJ1-1	-
ASSHQGHQETQY	TRBV4-1	TRBJ2-5	-
ASSQELDGTRTYEQY	TRBV3-1	TRBJ2-7	-
ASSPLATTGGQGTDTQY	TRBV7-6	TRBJ2-3	TRBD1
ATSDPGWGGTETQY	TRBV24-1	TRBJ2-5	-